A selection of T cell receptor beta chains follows, all from one sample in a study of response to subunit inactivated influenza vaccine. TCRdb processed the RT-PCR reads anew with MiXCR; each CDR3 protein has one entry. The sample yields a few hundred thousand distinct CDR3 sequences, about 10% seen once. The sequencing here drew on PBMCs from blood, taken roughly 46 days after vaccination. These receptors originate from a man in his fifties or sixties who received an inactivated influenza vaccine. CDR3s include the opening cysteine and the closing phenylalanine or tryptophan. A D gene is named only where the DNA matches it firmly. A row's size may be missing; if present it is once, few, many or a size class.

CDR3aa,CDR3nt,v_gene,abundance,j_gene,d_gene
CASTLKRLGEQYF,TGTGCCAGCACCCTGAAGCGGTTGGGCGAGCAGTACTTC,TRBV2,.,TRBJ2-7,.
CASSQESGADTQYF,TGCGCCAGCAGCCAAGAATCGGGGGCAGATACGCAGTATTTT,TRBV4-3,.,TRBJ2-3,.
CASSPQGAKNIQYF,TGTGCCAGCAGCCCACAGGGGGCCAAAAACATTCAGTACTTC,TRBV3-1,many,TRBJ2-4,TRBD1
CASSYGTGELYEQYF,TGTGCCAGCAGTTATGGGACTGGAGAATTGTACGAGCAGTACTTC,TRBV6-5,few,TRBJ2-7,.
CASSPQQGGTEAFF,TGTGCCAGCTCACCACAGCAGGGGGGCACTGAAGCTTTCTTT,TRBV18,.,TRBJ1-1,TRBD1
CASSEGWARETQYF,TGTGCCAGCAGTGAAGGTTGGGCTCGAGAGACCCAGTACTTC,TRBV2,few,TRBJ2-5,.
CAISDSGGSDTQYF,TGTGCCATCAGTGATAGCGGGGGTTCAGATACGCAGTATTTT,TRBV10-3,few,TRBJ2-3,TRBD2
CASSLEGGRNNEQFF,TGTGCCAGCAGCTTAGAGGGGGGGCGCAACAATGAGCAGTTCTTC,TRBV7-2,.,TRBJ2-1,.
CASRLNGVVAGELFF,TGTGCCAGCAGACTTAACGGGGTAGTGGCCGGGGAGCTGTTTTTT,TRBV6-1,few,TRBJ2-2,.
CSARGGGISDTQYF,TGCAGTGCTAGAGGAGGTGGGATATCGGATACGCAGTATTTT,TRBV20-1,.,TRBJ2-3,.
CASSQGTTADTQYF,TGTGCCAGCAGCCAAGGTACTACGGCAGATACGCAGTATTTT,TRBV3-1,.,TRBJ2-3,.
CASSQGRGNQETQYF,TGCGCCAGCAGCCAAGGGCGGGGAAATCAAGAGACCCAGTACTTC,TRBV4-1,few,TRBJ2-5,.
CASSSTSGDLSGQFF,TGCGCCAGCAGCTCGACTAGCGGGGACCTTTCTGGGCAGTTCTTC,TRBV5-1,.,TRBJ2-1,TRBD2
CATRTGLSVLSNQPQHF,TGTGCCACCAGGACAGGGCTCTCTGTTTTAAGCAATCAGCCCCAGCATTTT,TRBV6-2/TRBV6-3,.,TRBJ1-5,TRBD1
CASSIGLAPYNEQFF,TGTGCCAGTAGTATCGGGCTAGCCCCCTACAATGAGCAGTTCTTC,TRBV19,few,TRBJ2-1,.
CATLPGGTIVTDTQYF,TGCGCCACCTTACCAGGAGGGACTATTGTCACAGATACGCAGTATTTT,TRBV5-1,.,TRBJ2-3,TRBD2
CASRWGHLNTEAFF,TGTGCCAGCAGATGGGGGCACCTGAACACTGAAGCTTTCTTT,TRBV7-9,few,TRBJ1-1,.
CASSATSGNREQFF,TGTGCCAGCAGCGCGACTAGCGGGAATCGAGAGCAGTTCTTC,TRBV7-3,many,TRBJ2-1,TRBD2
CSGNRDPTDTQYF,TGCAGTGGAAACAGGGACCCCACAGATACGCAGTATTTT,TRBV20-1,many,TRBJ2-3,.
CSVEDLGGTQYF,TGCAGCGTTGAGGATTTAGGGGGAACGCAGTATTTT,TRBV29-1,few,TRBJ2-3,.
CASSPRVGEQFF,TGTGCCAGCTCTCCCCGGGTCGGGGAGCAGTTCTTC,TRBV18,.,TRBJ2-1,.
CASSYTQGQATRYF,TGTGCCAGCAGTTATACTCAGGGACAAGCGACCCGGTACTTC,TRBV6-5,.,TRBJ2-5,.
CASSKLAGAIDTQYF,TGTGCCAGCAGCAAACTAGCGGGGGCTATAGATACGCAGTATTTT,TRBV6-1,.,TRBJ2-3,TRBD2
CSAFWGQGGQGNIQYF,TGCAGTGCTTTTTGGGGACAAGGGGGACAGGGAAACATTCAGTACTTC,TRBV20-1,.,TRBJ2-4,TRBD1
CASSFRTFTTEKLFF,TGTGCCAGCAGCTTCCGGACCTTTACGACTGAAAAACTGTTTTTT,TRBV5-5,few,TRBJ1-4,.
CASRGAQNTGELFF,TGTGCCAGCAGGGGGGCCCAGAACACCGGGGAGCTGTTTTTT,TRBV9,few,TRBJ2-2,.
CASSLVTGARDTQYF,TGCGCCAGCAGCTTGGTGACGGGGGCTAGAGATACGCAGTATTTT,TRBV5-1,.,TRBJ2-3,.
CASSPLVHQADTQYF,TGTGCCAGCAGCCCATTAGTGCACCAGGCAGATACGCAGTATTTT,TRBV7-2,.,TRBJ2-3,.
CSARDGAGNQPQHF,TGCAGTGCTAGAGATGGGGCAGGCAATCAGCCCCAGCATTTT,TRBV20-1,many,TRBJ1-5,.
CASSYGLSGGAEYYEQYF,TGCGCCAGCAGCTATGGACTTAGCGGGGGGGCAGAGTACTACGAGCAGTACTTC,TRBV5-1,.,TRBJ2-7,TRBD2
CSVAGGGFGANVLTF,TGCAGCGTTGCCGGGGGGGGTTTTGGGGCCAACGTCCTGACTTTC,TRBV29-1,few,TRBJ2-6,TRBD2
CSASGGGPGTEAFF,TGCAGTGCTAGCGGCGGGGGGCCGGGCACTGAAGCTTTCTTT,TRBV20-1,few,TRBJ1-1,.
CAIRGDLDNQPQHF,TGTGCCATCAGGGGGGATCTGGACAATCAGCCCCAGCATTTT,TRBV10-3,few,TRBJ1-5,.
CASSSPLTSGGNEQFF,TGTGCCAGCAGTTCTCCCCTGACTAGCGGGGGGAATGAGCAGTTCTTC,TRBV12-3/TRBV12-4,many,TRBJ2-1,TRBD2
CASSGRTDTQYF,TGCGCCAGCTCAGGTCGCACAGATACGCAGTATTTT,TRBV5-1,many,TRBJ2-3,.
CASSPSEQFF,TGTGCCAGCAGCCCGAGTGAGCAGTTCTTC,TRBV5-8,many,TRBJ2-1,.
CASSQEPADSGYEQYF,TGTGCCAGCAGCCAAGAGCCAGCTGACAGTGGATACGAGCAGTACTTC,TRBV4-2,.,TRBJ2-7,.
CSAREAGGPETQYF,TGCAGTGCTAGGGAAGCGGGGGGGCCGGAGACCCAGTACTTC,TRBV20-1,many,TRBJ2-5,TRBD2
CSARSASSGNTIYF,TGCAGTGCTAGATCAGCGAGCTCTGGAAACACCATATATTTT,TRBV20-1,many,TRBJ1-3,.
CASSLVGGGEAFF,TGTGCCAGCAGCTTAGTCGGGGGAGGAGAAGCTTTCTTT,TRBV7-9,few,TRBJ1-1,.
CSARDSQDSQETQYF,TGCAGTGCTAGAGATTCGCAGGACAGTCAAGAGACCCAGTACTTC,TRBV20-1,many,TRBJ2-5,.
CASSGQGLSPLHF,TGTGCCAGCAGTGGTCAGGGTTTATCACCCCTCCACTTT,TRBV25-1,once,TRBJ1-6,.
CASSQMRGQYEQYF,TGTGCCAGCAGCCAAATGAGGGGCCAATACGAGCAGTACTTC,TRBV14,few,TRBJ2-7,.
CASSNGAGAQETQYF,TGCGCCAGCAGCAACGGGGCGGGGGCTCAAGAGACCCAGTACTTC,TRBV5-1,.,TRBJ2-5,.
CSVEDRTGSEQYF,TGCAGCGTTGAAGACCGGACAGGGAGCGAGCAGTACTTC,TRBV29-1,few,TRBJ2-7,TRBD1
CASSYEQGGRYPRGPTQYF,TGTGCCAGCAGTTATGAACAGGGAGGGAGATACCCGAGGGGACCTACGCAGTATTTT,TRBV28,few,TRBJ2-3,.
CASSLLTSGSFVSGNEQFF,TGTGCCAGCAGTCTCCTGACTAGCGGGAGTTTTGTCAGTGGCAATGAGCAGTTCTTC,TRBV27,few,TRBJ2-1,TRBD2
CATSDFSAGAYNEQFF,TGTGCCACCAGTGATTTCTCGGCAGGGGCCTACAATGAGCAGTTCTTC,TRBV24-1,many,TRBJ2-1,.
CASSLGYGENTEAFF,TGTGCCAGCAGCCTAGGGTACGGAGAGAACACTGAAGCTTTCTTT,TRBV7-9,once,TRBJ1-1,.
CASTSGIPNTGELFF,TGTGCCAGCACCTCAGGGATTCCGAACACCGGGGAGCTGTTTTTT,TRBV7-9,few,TRBJ2-2,.
CAMGPGLGLYEQYF,TGTGCCATGGGCCCCGGGCTAGGCCTCTACGAGCAGTACTTC,TRBV28,.,TRBJ2-7,.
CASSFMGVEAFF,TGTGCCAGCAGTTTTATGGGGGTTGAAGCTTTCTTT,TRBV12-3/TRBV12-4,few,TRBJ1-1,.
CASPPDGDRGSYEQYF,TGTGCCAGCCCTCCCGACGGGGACAGGGGTTCCTACGAGCAGTACTTC,TRBV7-9,few,TRBJ2-7,TRBD1
CASSPGVISRGEQYF,TGCGCCAGCAGCCCTGGAGTTATTAGCCGGGGCGAGCAGTACTTC,TRBV4-3,many,TRBJ2-7,.